One sample yielded the 28 T cell receptor beta chains listed below, sequenced in a study of identifying expanded T cells in peripheral blood. Using immunoSEQ multiplex PCR, the repertoire was profiled, and TCRdb retains in-frame clones only, with some absent. The data hold approximately 100,000 clones, with roughly 89% observed a single time. The sequencing input was blood. The receptor set was obtained from a person aged 18 to 69 in good health.

The J gene is TRBJ1-2, the V gene TRBV7-9, with 9 bases aligning to TRBD1. The V and J ends lost 5 bases and 4 bases, in that order; junction bases with no gene match: 11. CDR3 length: 16 residues. Germline V CDR1 and CDR2: SEHNR, FQNEAQ (reference sequence). The CDR3 protein is CASSGQAGQGSYGYTF. CDR3 bases: TGTGCCAGCAGCGGACAGGCGGGACAGGGTAGCTATGGCTACACCTTC.

The chain has TRBV7-9 and TRBJ2-5; D possibly corresponds to TRBD2 (6 bases). Near its end, the DNA agrees better with TRBJ2-7, so the J call may be wrong. Germline V lookup: CDR1 SEHNR, CDR2 FQNEAQ (reference sequence). The CDR3 is made up of 17 amino acids. DNA for the CDR3: TGTGCCAGCAGCTCCCCGAGGGAGGTCTTGAGCTCCTACGAGCAGTACTTC. Translated: CASSSPREVLSSYEQYF.

Comments on this clone: The same CDR3 can be traced to other DNA sequences in this sample. V is TRBV7-9 and J is TRBJ1-2; the D gene is possibly TRBD1 (6 bases). The CDR3 loop spans 14 amino acids. The V and J ends lost 1 base and 0 bases respectively, with 6 bases between them. Germline CDR1 and CDR2: SEHNR and FQNEAQ (reference sequence). The CDR3 coding sequence is TGTGCCAGCAGCTTAGGGACAGCTAACTATGGCTACACCTTC. Protein sequence: CASSLGTANYGYTF. The full variable domain, completed using reference TRBV7-9 and TRBJ1-2, is DTGVSQNPRHKITKRGQNVTFRCDPISEHNRLYWYRQTLGQGPEFLTYFQNEAQLEKSRLLSDRFSAERPKGSFSTLEIQRTEQGDSAMYLCASSLGTANYGYTFGSGTRLTVV.

Concerning this clone: At one of its ends the junction is not consistent with the germline gene, which may arise from a read error. The chain combines TRBV5-4 with TRBJ1-6; D not resolved. From germline, CDR1 is SGHNT and CDR2 YYREEE (reference sequence). The CDR3 totals 16 residues. The CDR3, as DNA: TGCGCCAGCAGCCAAGTAGGACCCCCCCGGGATTCACCCCTCCACTTT. Its translation: CASSQVGPPRDSPLHF.

The chain couples TRBV27 to TRBJ1-1, with no clear D. With 7 bases removed from V and 5 bases from J, the gap between germline ends came to 14 bases. CDR1 is MNHEY and CDR2 is SMNVEV in the germline V gene (reference sequence). The CDR3 has 13 amino acids. CDR3 region: CASKNPTWTEAFF. The DNA for the CDR3 is TGTGCCAGCAAAAACCCCACATGGACTGAAGCTTTCTTT.

CDR3 coding DNA: TGTGCCAGCAGCCAACCGAACCCCGGGACACGCTCTGGAAACACCATATATTTT. It translates to CASSQPNPGTRSGNTIYF. The genes are TRBV4-2 and TRBJ1-3, with D perhaps TRBD1 (6 bases). The CDR3 spans 18 residues. Germline V lookup: CDR1 LGHNA, CDR2 YNFKEQ. Trimming took 2 bases from V and 0 from J, leaving 17 bases between them.

The chain couples TRBV19 to TRBJ2-7, with a tentative D call TRBD2 (5 bases). The CDR3 covers 12 residues. Germline CDR1 reads LNHDA; CDR2 reads SQIVND (reference sequence). V lost 10 bases to trimming and J lost 2 bases, with 12 bases between them. This CDR3 reads CATKDFTYEQYF. DNA for the CDR3: TGTGCCACCAAGGACTTTACCTACGAGCAGTACTTC.

The DNA of the CDR3 is TGTGCCAGCAGTTACGGTCGCGGGTTTCGTGGCTACACCTTC. Translated: CASSYGRGFRGYTF. This chain connects TRBV6-5 to TRBJ1-2, with D unresolved. V was pared by 2 bases and J by 7 bases, with 14 bases between. Looked up from germline, CDR1 is MNHEY and CDR2 is SVGAGI. The CDR3 totals 14 residues.

The chain joins TRBV28 to TRBJ2-7, with TRBD2 matching 7 bases. This CDR3 has 16 amino acids. CDR1 is MDHEN and CDR2 is SYDVKM in the germline V gene. The J segment lost 0 bases and the V segment lost 0 bases, leaving 5 bases of the junction unmatched. The CDR3 nucleotides read TGTGCCAGCAGTTTATGGGACCCGGGGGGCTCCTACGAGCAGTACTTC. This encodes CASSLWDPGGSYEQYF.

This clone was recorded once. V and J are TRBV9 and TRBJ1-3, with TRBD1 as a possible D gene (5 bases). Germline loops: CDR1 SGDLS, CDR2 YYNGEE. V dropped 4 bases and J dropped 2 bases, with 13 bases sitting between them. The CDR3 has 15 residues. DNA for the CDR3: TGTGCCAGCAGCACCCAGACGGGGGCTGGAAACACCATATATTTT. Translation gives CASSTQTGAGNTIYF.

The chain is built from TRBV5-1 and TRBJ2-2; no clear D. Deletions cut 1 base from V and 3 bases from J, with 7 bases between. CDR3 length equals 14 residues. The germline CDR1 and CDR2 sequences are SGHRS and YFSETQ. The CDR3 protein is CASSLRRDTGELFF. As DNA, the CDR3 is TGCGCCAGCAGCTTGCGTAGGGACACCGGGGAGCTGTTTTTT.

This rearrangement joins TRBV11-2 to TRBJ1-1, with 7 positions matching TRBD1. The CDR3 is 18 residues long. V shed 2 bases, J shed 0 bases, and the junction held 12 bases outside the gene matches. Looked up from germline, CDR1 is SGHAT and CDR2 is FQNNGV. The CDR3 protein is CASSLRRGTVSMNTEAFF. The CDR3 DNA sequence: TGTGCCAGCAGCTTACGCCGGGGGACAGTTTCTATGAACACTGAAGCTTTCTTT.

This chain links TRBV7-9 with TRBJ2-1; 9 positions agree with TRBD2. Germline V gives CDR1 SEHNR, CDR2 FQNEAQ (reference sequence). V lost 8 bases, J lost 4 bases, and 9 bases stayed unmatched. This CDR3 is built from 15 residues. The CDR3 protein is CASGPRLAVYNEQFF. In nucleotides, the CDR3 is TGTGCCAGCGGCCCCCGACTAGCGGTATACAATGAGCAGTTCTTC. Filled out from reference TRBV7-9 and TRBJ2-1, the complete variable domain reads DTGVSQNPRHKITKRGQNVTFRCDPISEHNRLYWYRQTLGQGPEFLTYFQNEAQLEKSRLLSDRFSAERPKGSFSTLEIQRTEQGDSAMYLCASGPRLAVYNEQFFGPGTRLTVL.

The chain links TRBV15 to TRBJ1-6; TRBD1 agrees at 8 bases. Per germline, CDR1 LNHNV and CDR2 YYDKDF (reference sequence). This CDR3 is built from 15 residues. Trimming cost V 0 bases and J 8 bases; bases outside gene matches: 3. The CDR3 loop is CATSRDNRGDSPLHF. The CDR3, as DNA: TGTGCCACCAGCAGAGATAACAGGGGGGATTCACCCCTCCACTTT.

The chain links TRBV2 to TRBJ2-7, with TRBD1 matching over 10 bases. Germline values: CDR1 SNHLY, CDR2 FYNNEI. After removal of 2 bases from V and 1 base from J, the junction contained 8 bases not matched to a gene. This CDR3 comprises 17 residues. CDR3 coding DNA: TGTGCCAGCAGTGAACCGACGACAGGGGGCAGTTCCTACGAGCAGTACTTC. It translates to CASSEPTTGGSSYEQYF.

The chain uses TRBV4-1 and TRBJ2-7, with TRBD2 as a possible D gene (5 bases). This CDR3 has 13 amino acids. V lost 2 bases, J lost 5 bases, and 10 bases lay in between. Germline loops: CDR1 MGHRA, CDR2 YSYEKL. CDR3 loop: CASSQRGRDEQYF. The CDR3 DNA follows: TGCGCCAGCAGCCAACGCGGGCGCGACGAGCAGTACTTC.

This clone appeared a few times. The CDR3 region has the DNA TGCGCCAGCAGCCAAGTCCCGGGGAACACTGAAGCTTTCTTT. Its protein is CASSQVPGNTEAFF. The J gene is TRBJ1-1, the V gene TRBV4-1; no reliable D call. V shed 1 base and J shed 1 base, with 7 bases lying between them. Germline assignment: CDR1 MGHRA and CDR2 YSYEKL. This CDR3 region has 14 residues.

In this sample, this clone turned up once. This sequence joins TRBV6-5 and TRBJ1-2; D ambiguous. The CDR3 totals 13 residues. V was cut by 2 bases and J by 2 bases, with 6 bases left in between. Germline CDR1 reads MNHEY; CDR2 reads SVGAGI. The CDR3 nucleotides are TGTGCCAGCAGTTACGACGGAAACTATGGCTACACCTTC. Its translation is CASSYDGNYGYTF.

The rearrangement joins TRBV7-9 to TRBJ2-3, with 8 nucleotides matching TRBD2. The length of the CDR3 is 15 residues. Germline V CDR1 and CDR2: SEHNR, FQNEAQ (reference sequence). V dropped 0 bases and J dropped 1; count of bases not matched to a gene: 0. The CDR3 sequence is CASSLALAGTDTQYF. CDR3 DNA sequence: TGTGCCAGCAGCTTAGCACTAGCGGGCACAGATACGCAGTATTTT.

The genes are TRBV11-3 and TRBJ2-6; 9 nucleotides agree with TRBD1. CDR1 and CDR2 (germline): SGHNT, YENEEA. The CDR3 spans 17 residues. V trimming: 5 bases; J trimming: 2 bases; junction bases outside the gene matches: 7. Written as DNA, the CDR3 is TGTGCCAGCAGCACTGGGACAGGGAAGACTGGGGCCAACGTCCTGACTTTC. It encodes CASSTGTGKTGANVLTF.

V is TRBV9 and J is TRBJ1-5; TRBD1 matches 7 bases. Germline trimming cut 0 bases from V and 7 bases from J; bases unmatched to any gene: 4. The CDR3 has 14 amino acids. In germline, CDR1 is SGDLS, CDR2 YYNGEE. The CDR3, as DNA: TGTGCCAGCAGCGTAGGGGACAGCTGGCAGCCCCAGCATTTT. Translating gives CASSVGDSWQPQHF.

This chain joins TRBV7-2 and TRBJ2-5; 10 bases map to TRBD2. CDR1 and CDR2 from the germline V gene are SGHTA and FQGNSA. Germline trimming cut 4 bases from V and 3 bases from J; bases unmatched to any gene: 5. The CDR3 spans 15 residues. CDR3 sequence reads: CASSWTSGPKETQYF. The CDR3 DNA sequence: TGTGCCAGCAGCTGGACTAGCGGACCAAAAGAGACCCAGTACTTC.

The rearrangement joins TRBV5-6 to TRBJ2-3; D is undetermined. V lost 0 bases to trimming and J lost 7 bases, with 3 bases between them. Germline CDR1 and CDR2: SGHDT and YYEEEE. This CDR3 comprises 11 residues. The CDR3 spells CASSLEYTQYF. CDR3 sequence (DNA): TGTGCCAGCAGCTTGGAATATACGCAGTATTTT. Variable domain in full (rest from reference TRBV5-6 and TRBJ2-3): DAGVTQSPTHLIKTRGQQVTLRCSPKSGHDTVSWYQQALGQGPQFIFQYYEEEERQRGNFPDRFSGHQFPNYSSELNVNALLLGDSALYLCASSLEYTQYFGPGTRLTVL.

This clone counts as large. This chain connects TRBV14 to TRBJ1-1; no firm D call. Trimming removed 0 bases from V and 4 bases from J, with 3 bases in between. The CDR3 spans 12 residues. From germline, CDR1 is SGHDN and CDR2 FVKESK. CDR3 sequence: CASSQDRTEAFF. CDR3 DNA: TGTGCCAGCAGCCAAGATCGCACTGAAGCTTTCTTT.

The CDR3 nucleotides are TGTGCCAGCAGCAATAGGAACAGGGATCCCTTTTCCTATAATTCACCCCTCCACTTT. Its protein product is CASSNRNRDPFSYNSPLHF. V is TRBV21-1 and J is TRBJ1-6; the tabulated D call, TRBD1, remains unverified against the DNA. TRBV21-1 is shown as a pseudogene. The CDR3 extends over 19 amino acids.

This chain uses TRBV11-2 with TRBJ2-5; 11 bases line up with TRBD2. V gave up 5 bases and J gave up 5 bases; unmatched junction bases: 10. Germline assignment: CDR1 SGHAT and CDR2 FQNNGV. The CDR3 length is 16 residues. CDR3: CASSQNPGLAAETQYF. The CDR3 region has the DNA TGTGCCAGCAGCCAAAACCCGGGACTAGCGGCGGAGACCCAGTACTTC.

Note on this clone: A read error may account for a junction end that differs from germline. The chain joins TRBV30 to TRBJ1-2; 11 positions match TRBD1. Germline-derived CDR1 and CDR2 are GTSNPN and SVGIG (reference sequence). The CDR3 covers 12 residues. CDR3 coding DNA: TGTGCCTGGAGTGCGGACAGGGGGCCGTCGGCCTTC. This codes for CAWSADRGPSAF.

This chain joins TRBV30 and TRBJ2-7; 12 nucleotides align to TRBD1. The CDR3 runs to 16 residues. V shed 0 bases and J 2 bases; nucleotides not matched to a gene: 5. CDR1 is GTSNPN, CDR2 SVGIG, per germline (reference sequence). The CDR3, as DNA: TGTGCCTGGAGTGTCTGGGGACAGGGGGCGACCTACGAGCAGTACTTC. Translating gives CAWSVWGQGATYEQYF.